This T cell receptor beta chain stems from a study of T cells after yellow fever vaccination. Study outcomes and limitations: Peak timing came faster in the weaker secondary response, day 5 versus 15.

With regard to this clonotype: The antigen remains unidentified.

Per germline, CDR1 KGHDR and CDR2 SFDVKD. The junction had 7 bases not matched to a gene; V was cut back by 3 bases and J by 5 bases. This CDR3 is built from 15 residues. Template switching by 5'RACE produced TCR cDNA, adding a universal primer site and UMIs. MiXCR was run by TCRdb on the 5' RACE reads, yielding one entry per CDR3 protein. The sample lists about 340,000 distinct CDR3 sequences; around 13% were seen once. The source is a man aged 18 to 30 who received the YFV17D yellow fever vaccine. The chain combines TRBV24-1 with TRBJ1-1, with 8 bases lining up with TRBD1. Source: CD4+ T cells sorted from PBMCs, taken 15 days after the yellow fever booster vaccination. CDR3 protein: CATSDMTGVWTEAFF. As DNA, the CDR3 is TGTGCCACCAGTGATATGACAGGGGTTTGGACTGAAGCTTTCTTT.